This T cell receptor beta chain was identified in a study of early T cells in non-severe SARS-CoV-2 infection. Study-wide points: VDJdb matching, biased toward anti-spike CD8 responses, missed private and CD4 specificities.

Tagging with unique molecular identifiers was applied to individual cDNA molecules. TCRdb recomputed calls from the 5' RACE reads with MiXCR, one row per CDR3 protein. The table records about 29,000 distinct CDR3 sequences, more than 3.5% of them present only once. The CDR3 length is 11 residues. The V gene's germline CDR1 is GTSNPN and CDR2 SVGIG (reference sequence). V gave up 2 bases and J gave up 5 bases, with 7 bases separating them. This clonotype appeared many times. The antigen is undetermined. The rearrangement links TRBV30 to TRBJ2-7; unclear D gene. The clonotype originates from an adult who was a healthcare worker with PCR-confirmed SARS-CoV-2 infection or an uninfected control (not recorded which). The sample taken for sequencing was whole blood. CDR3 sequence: CAWSLGDEQYF. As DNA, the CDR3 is TGTGCCTGGAGTTTGGGTGACGAGCAGTACTTC.